This T cell receptor (beta chain) was sequenced for a study of cytomegalovirus exposure and HLA in healthy donors. V was clipped by 1 base and J by 5 bases, with 9 bases between them. Germline assignment: CDR1 SGHKS and CDR2 YYEKEE (reference sequence). CDR3 size: 13 residues. TCRdb keeps only in-frame clones here, not all; method: immunoSEQ multiplex PCR. The sample carries about 240,000 clones, 75% to 90% recorded once. The source of this sequence is a woman in her twenties or thirties in good health and CMV-seropositive. V and J are TRBV5-5 and TRBJ1-2; D unclear. Sequencing was carried out using PBMCs. The CDR3 here is CASSLTNPYGYTF. The CDR3 DNA sequence: TGTGCCAGCAGCTTGACTAATCCTTATGGCTACACCTTC.